The clone carrying this TCR beta chain was seen a handful of times. This CDR3 spans 14 amino acids. The V end was cut by 4 bases, the J end by 7 bases, with 11 bases between. Germline V gives CDR1 SGHTA, CDR2 FQGNSA. This specimen comes from a study of blood T cell repertoires in COVID-19. Clones were sequenced by immunoSEQ multiplex PCR, and TCRdb holds only the in-frame ones, with some missing. The table lists about 140,000 clones, about three quarters of them singletons. The chain couples TRBV7-2 to TRBJ1-6; D is unresolved. The sample was peripheral blood. The clonotype comes from an older man with acute or convalescent COVID-19. The CDR3 sequence: CASSSRSQNSPLHF. CDR3 bases: TGTGCCAGCAGCTCCAGGTCCCAAAATTCACCCCTCCACTTT. Full variable domain (rest looked up from reference TRBV7-2 and TRBJ1-6): GAGVSQSPSNKVTEKGKDVELRCDPISGHTALYWYRQSLGQGLEFLIYFQGNSAPDKSGLPSDRFSAERTGGSVSTLTIQRTQQEDSAVYLCASSSRSQNSPLHFGNGTRLTVT.